This entry describes one T cell receptor (beta chain). This sample was taken from a study of identical twins. Trimming took off 2 bases at V and 1 base at J, with 13 bases between the two ends. This CDR3 region has 16 residues. The authors used template switching to add a universal primer site and gave cDNA unique molecular identifiers. MiXCR, applied by TCRdb to the 5' RACE reads, yields one record per CDR3 protein. This sample has roughly 470,000 distinct CDR3 sequences, with about 13% found just once. This sample was shared with a second study, whose subject was yellow fever vaccine responses in identical twins. That paper states: Reportedly, twins' vaccine T cell responses looked partly convergent and partly personalized.

The sequenced sample consisted of CD4+ T cells sorted from blood. This TCR was sampled from a woman aged 18-35 years in good health. V and J are TRBV12-3 or TRBV12-4 and TRBJ2-3; D gene uncertain. CDR3 DNA sequence: TGTGCCAGCAGTTTAATCTCGGCCGACGGCACAGATACGCAGTATTTT. Amino acids: CASSLISADGTDTQYF.